The clone carrying this TCR beta chain turned up a few times. Its antigen is still unknown. The donors were part of the validation cohort, which consisted of more than 90 subjects and was separate from the first cohort of about 720 subjects. These data originate in a study of cytomegalovirus exposure and HLA in healthy donors. The study, taken as a whole, reports: Published work reported that the classifier diagnosed cytomegalovirus status with high specificity and sensitivity. Subsequent analysis of the 120 or so validation repertoires found a tendency for first-cohort TCR clusters to co-occur. In vitro testing confirmed three CMV-associated chains as specific for CMV antigens.

TCRdb keeps only in-frame clones here, not all; method: immunoSEQ multiplex PCR. The data contain approximately 39,000 clones, approximately 92% of them singletons. The receptor comes from a man aged 18 to 30 in good health and CMV-seronegative. Sample: PBMCs.

The DNA of the CDR3 is TGTGCCAGTAGTAGCCCAGGGATTCAGCCCCAGCATTTT. Amino acids: CASSSPGIQPQHF. The chain employs TRBV19 and TRBJ1-5; D perhaps matches TRBD1 (5 bases). From germline, CDR1 is LNHDA and CDR2 SQIVND (reference sequence). Trimming stripped 4 bases from V and 6 bases from J, with 10 bases between. The CDR3 length is 13 residues. The full variable domain, rest sourced from reference TRBV19 and TRBJ1-5, is DGGITQSPKYLFRKEGQNVTLSCEQNLNHDAMYWYRQDPGQGLRLIYYSQIVNDFQKGDIAEGYSVSREKKESFPLTVTSAQKNPTAFYLCASSSPGIQPQHFGDGTRLSIL.